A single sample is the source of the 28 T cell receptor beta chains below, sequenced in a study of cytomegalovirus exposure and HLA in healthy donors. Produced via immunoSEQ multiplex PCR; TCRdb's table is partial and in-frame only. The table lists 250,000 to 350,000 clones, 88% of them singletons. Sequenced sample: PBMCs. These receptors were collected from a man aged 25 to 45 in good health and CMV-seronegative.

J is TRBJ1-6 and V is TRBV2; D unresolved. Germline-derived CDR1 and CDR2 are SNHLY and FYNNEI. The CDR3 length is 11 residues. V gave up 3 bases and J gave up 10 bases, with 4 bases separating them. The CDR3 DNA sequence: TGTGCCAGCAGTGAGAGATCACCCCTCCACTTT. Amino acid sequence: CASSERSPLHF.

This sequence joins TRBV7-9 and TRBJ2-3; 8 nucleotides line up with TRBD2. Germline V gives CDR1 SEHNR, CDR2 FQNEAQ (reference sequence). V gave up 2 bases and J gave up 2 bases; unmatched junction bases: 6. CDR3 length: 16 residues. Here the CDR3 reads CASSLLRGATTDTQYF. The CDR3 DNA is TGTGCCAGCAGCTTACTGCGGGGGGCGACCACAGATACGCAGTATTTT.

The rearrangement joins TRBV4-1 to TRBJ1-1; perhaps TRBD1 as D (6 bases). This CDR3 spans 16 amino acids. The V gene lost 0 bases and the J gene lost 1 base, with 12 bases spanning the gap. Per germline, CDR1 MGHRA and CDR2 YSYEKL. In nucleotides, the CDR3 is TGCGCCAGCAGCCAAGATCCTATACAGGGGAACACTGAAGCTTTCTTT. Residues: CASSQDPIQGNTEAFF.

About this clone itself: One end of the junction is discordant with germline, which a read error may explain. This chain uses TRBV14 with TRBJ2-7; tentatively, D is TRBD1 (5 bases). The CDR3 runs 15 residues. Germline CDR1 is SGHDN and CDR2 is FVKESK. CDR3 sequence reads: CASSEESWGAYEQYF. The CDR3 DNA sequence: TGTGCCAGCAGCGAAGAGAGCTGGGGCGCCTACGAGCAGTACTTC. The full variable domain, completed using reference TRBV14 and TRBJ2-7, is EAGVTQFPSHSVIEKGQTVTLRCDPISGHDNLYWYRRVMGKEIKFLLHFVKESKQDESGMPNNRFLAERTGGTYSTLKVQPAELEDSGVYFCASSEESWGAYEQYFGPGTRLTVT.

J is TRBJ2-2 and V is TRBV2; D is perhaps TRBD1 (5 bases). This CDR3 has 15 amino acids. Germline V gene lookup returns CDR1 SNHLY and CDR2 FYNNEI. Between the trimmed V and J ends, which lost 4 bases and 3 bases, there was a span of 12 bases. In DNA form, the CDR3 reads TGTGCCAGCAGTGCGGAGACAGTATACACCGGGGAGCTGTTTTTT. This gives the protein CASSAETVYTGELFF.

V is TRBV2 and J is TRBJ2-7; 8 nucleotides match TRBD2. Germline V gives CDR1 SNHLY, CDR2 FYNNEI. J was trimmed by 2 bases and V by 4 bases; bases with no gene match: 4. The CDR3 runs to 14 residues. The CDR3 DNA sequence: TGTGCCAGCAGTGCCAGCGGGGGTACCTACGAGCAGTACTTC. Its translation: CASSASGGTYEQYF. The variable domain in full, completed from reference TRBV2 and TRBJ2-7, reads EPEVTQTPSHQVTQMGQEVILRCVPISNHLYFYWYRQILGQKVEFLVSFYNNEISEKSEIFDDQFSVERPDGSNFTLKIRSTKLEDSAMYFCASSASGGTYEQYFGPGTRLTVT.

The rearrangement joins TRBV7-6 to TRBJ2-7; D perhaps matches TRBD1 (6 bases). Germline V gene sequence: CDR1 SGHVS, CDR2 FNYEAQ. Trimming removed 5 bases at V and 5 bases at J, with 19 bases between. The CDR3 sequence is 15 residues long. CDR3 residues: CASSNSQGARNEQYF. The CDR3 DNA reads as TGTGCCAGCAGCAACTCACAGGGAGCGAGGAACGAGCAGTACTTC.

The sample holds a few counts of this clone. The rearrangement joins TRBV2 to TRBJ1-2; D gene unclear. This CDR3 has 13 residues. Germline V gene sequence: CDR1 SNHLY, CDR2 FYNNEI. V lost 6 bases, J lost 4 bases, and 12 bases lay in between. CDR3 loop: CASRQNSLYGYTF. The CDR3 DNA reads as TGTGCCAGCAGACAGAATTCACTCTATGGCTACACCTTC.

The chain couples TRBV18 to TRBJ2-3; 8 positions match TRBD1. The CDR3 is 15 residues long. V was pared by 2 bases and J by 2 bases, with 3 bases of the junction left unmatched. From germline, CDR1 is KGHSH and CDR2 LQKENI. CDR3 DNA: TGTGCCAGCTCACCAGACAGGGGATTCACAGATACGCAGTATTTT. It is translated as CASSPDRGFTDTQYF.

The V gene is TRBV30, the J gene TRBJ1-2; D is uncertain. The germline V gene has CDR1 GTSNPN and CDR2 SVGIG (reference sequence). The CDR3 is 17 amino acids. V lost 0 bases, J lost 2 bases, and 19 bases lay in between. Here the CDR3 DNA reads TGTGCCTGGAGTGTATTAAGGAGCCGACCAACGAACTATGGCTACACCTTC. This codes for CAWSVLRSRPTNYGYTF.

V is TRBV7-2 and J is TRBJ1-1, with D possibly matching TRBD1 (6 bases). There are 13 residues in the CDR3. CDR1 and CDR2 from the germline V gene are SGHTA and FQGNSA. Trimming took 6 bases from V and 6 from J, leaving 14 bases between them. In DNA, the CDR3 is TGTGCCAGCAGACCCGGGGGGACACCTGAAGCTTTCTTT. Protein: CASRPGGTPEAFF.

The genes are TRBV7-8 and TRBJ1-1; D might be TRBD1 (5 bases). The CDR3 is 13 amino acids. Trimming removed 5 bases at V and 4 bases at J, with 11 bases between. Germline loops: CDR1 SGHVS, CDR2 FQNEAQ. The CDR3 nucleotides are TGTGCCAGCAGCATCAGGGAGGGCACTGAAGCTTTCTTT. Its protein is CASSIREGTEAFF.

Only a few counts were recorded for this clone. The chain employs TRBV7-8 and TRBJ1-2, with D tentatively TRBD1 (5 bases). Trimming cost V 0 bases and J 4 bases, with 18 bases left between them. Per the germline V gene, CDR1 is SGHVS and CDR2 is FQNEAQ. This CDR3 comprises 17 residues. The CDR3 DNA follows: TGTGCCAGCAGCTTAGCAGCTACGGGAGTAGGGGCCTATGGCTACACCTTC. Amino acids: CASSLAATGVGAYGYTF. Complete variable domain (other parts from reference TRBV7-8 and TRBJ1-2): GAGVSQSPRYKVAKRGQDVALRCDPISGHVSLFWYQQALGQGPEFLTYFQNEAQLDKSGLPSDRFFAERPEGSVSTLKIQRTQQEDSAVYLCASSLAATGVGAYGYTFGSGTRLTVV.

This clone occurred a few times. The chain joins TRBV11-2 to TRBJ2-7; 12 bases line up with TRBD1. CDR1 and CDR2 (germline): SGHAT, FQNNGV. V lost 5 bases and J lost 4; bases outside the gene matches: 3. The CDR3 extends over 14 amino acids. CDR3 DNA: TGTGCCAGCAGCCCGGGACAGGGGGCTTACGAGCAGTACTTC. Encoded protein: CASSPGQGAYEQYF.

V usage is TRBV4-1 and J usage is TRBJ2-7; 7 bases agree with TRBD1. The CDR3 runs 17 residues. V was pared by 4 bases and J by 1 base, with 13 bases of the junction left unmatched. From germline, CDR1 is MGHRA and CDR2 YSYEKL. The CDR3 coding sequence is TGCGCCAGCAGCCGAGAGGGTTTACAGGGGTCTTCCTACGAGCAGTACTTC. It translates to CASSREGLQGSSYEQYF.

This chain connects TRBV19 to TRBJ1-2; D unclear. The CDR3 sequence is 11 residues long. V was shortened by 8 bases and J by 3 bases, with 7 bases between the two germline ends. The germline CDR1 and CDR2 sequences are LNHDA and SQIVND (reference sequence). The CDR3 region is CASATDYGYTF. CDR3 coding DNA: TGTGCCAGTGCCACAGACTATGGCTACACCTTC.

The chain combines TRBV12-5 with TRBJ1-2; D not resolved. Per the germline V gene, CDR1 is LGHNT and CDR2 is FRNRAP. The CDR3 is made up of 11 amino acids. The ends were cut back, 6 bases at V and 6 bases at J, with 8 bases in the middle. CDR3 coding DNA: TGTGCTAGTGGCACAAACCATGGCTACACCTTC. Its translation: CASGTNHGYTF.

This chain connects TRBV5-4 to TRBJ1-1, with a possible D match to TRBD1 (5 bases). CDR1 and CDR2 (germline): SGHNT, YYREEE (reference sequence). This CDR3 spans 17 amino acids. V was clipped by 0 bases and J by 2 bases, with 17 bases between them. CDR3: CASSLAPGWGSNTEAFF. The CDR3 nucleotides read TGTGCCAGCAGCTTGGCCCCAGGGTGGGGTAGTAACACTGAAGCTTTCTTT.

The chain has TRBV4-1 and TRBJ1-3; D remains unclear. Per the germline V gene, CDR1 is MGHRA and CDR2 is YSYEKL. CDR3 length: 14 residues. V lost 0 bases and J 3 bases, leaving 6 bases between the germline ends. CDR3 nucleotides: TGCGCCAGCAGCCAAGAGTCAGTTGGAAACACCATATATTTT. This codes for CASSQESVGNTIYF.

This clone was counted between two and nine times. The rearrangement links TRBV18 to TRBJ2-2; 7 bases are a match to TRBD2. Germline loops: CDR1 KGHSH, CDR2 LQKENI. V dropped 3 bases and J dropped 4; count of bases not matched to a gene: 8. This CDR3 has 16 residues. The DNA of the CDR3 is TGTGCCAGCTCACCGAAACAGCGGGGATTCACCGGGGAGCTGTTTTTT. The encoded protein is CASSPKQRGFTGELFF. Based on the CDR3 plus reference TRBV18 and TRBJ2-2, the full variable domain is NAGVMQNPRHLVRRRGQEARLRCSPMKGHSHVYWYRQLPEEGLKFMVYLQKENIIDESGMPKERFSAEFPKEGPSILRIQQVVRGDSAAYFCASSPKQRGFTGELFFGEGSRLTVL.

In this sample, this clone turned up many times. The CDR3 bases are TGTGCCAGCAGTGAATCGAACCGGGACAGACGGCGGGTGCAGTACTTC. Translating gives CASSESNRDRRRVQYF. V gene TRBV6-1 combines with J gene TRBJ2-7, with 7 positions matching TRBD1. Per the germline V gene, CDR1 is MNHNS and CDR2 is SASEGT. J was trimmed by 9 bases and V by 2 bases; bases with no gene match: 16. CDR3 length: 16 residues.

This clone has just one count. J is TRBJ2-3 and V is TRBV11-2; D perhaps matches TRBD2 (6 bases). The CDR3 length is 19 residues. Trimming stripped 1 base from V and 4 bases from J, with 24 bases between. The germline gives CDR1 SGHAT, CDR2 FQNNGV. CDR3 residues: CASSLGGWGLSTHADTQYF. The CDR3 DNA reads TGTGCCAGCAGCTTAGGCGGGTGGGGACTCTCCACACACGCAGATACGCAGTATTTT.

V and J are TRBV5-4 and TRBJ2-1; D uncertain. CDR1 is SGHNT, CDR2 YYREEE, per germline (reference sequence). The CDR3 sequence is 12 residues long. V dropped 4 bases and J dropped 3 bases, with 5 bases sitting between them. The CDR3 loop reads CASSPGYNEQFF. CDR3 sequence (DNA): TGTGCCAGCAGCCCAGGCTACAATGAGCAGTTCTTC.

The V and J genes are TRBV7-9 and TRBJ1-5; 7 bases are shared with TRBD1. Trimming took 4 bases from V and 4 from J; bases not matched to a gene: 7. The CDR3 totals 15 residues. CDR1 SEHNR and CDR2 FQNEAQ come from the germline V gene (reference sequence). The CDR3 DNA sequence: TGTGCCAGCAGCTCAGCGGGACAGAAGAATCAGCCCCAGCATTTT. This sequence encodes CASSSAGQKNQPQHF.

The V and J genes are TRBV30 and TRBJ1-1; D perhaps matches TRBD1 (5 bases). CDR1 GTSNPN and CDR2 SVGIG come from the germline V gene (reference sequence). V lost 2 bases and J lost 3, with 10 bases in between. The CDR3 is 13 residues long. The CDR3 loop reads CAWSLGGDTEAFF. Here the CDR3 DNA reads TGTGCCTGGAGTCTCGGGGGGGACACTGAAGCTTTCTTT.

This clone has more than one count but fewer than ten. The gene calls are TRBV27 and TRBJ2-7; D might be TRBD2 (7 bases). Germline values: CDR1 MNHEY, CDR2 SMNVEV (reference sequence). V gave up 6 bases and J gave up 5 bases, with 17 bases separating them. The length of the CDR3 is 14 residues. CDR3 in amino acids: CASRLSGGRNEQYF. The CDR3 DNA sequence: TGTGCCAGCAGGCTTTCGGGGGGCCGGAACGAGCAGTACTTC.

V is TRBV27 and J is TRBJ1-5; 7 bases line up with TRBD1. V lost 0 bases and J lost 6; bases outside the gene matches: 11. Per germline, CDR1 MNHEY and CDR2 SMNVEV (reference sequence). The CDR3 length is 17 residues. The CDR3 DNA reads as TGTGCCAGCAGTTTATCAGGAGGGGGCATGCGGAGTCAGCCCCAGCATTTT. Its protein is CASSLSGGGMRSQPQHF.

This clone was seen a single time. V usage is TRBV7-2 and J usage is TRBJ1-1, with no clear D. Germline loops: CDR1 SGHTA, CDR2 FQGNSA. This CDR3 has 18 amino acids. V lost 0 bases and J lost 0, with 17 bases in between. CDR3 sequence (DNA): TGTGCCAGCAGCTTAGCGCCCGGGATCGCATTAGTGAACACTGAAGCTTTCTTT. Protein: CASSLAPGIALVNTEAFF.